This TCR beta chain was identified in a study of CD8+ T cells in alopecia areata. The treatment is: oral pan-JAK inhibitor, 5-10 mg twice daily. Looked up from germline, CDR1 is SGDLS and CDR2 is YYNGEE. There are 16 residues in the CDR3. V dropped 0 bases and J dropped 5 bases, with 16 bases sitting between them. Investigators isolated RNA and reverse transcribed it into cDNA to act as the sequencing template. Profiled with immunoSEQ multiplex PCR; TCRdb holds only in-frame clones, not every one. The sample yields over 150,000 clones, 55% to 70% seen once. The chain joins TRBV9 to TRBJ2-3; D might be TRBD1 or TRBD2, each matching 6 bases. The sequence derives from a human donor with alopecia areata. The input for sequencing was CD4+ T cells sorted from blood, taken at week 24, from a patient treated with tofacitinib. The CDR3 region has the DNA TGTGCCAGCAGCGTAGCCCGCATGGGGGGCCAAGATACGCAGTATTTT. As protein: CASSVARMGGQDTQYF.